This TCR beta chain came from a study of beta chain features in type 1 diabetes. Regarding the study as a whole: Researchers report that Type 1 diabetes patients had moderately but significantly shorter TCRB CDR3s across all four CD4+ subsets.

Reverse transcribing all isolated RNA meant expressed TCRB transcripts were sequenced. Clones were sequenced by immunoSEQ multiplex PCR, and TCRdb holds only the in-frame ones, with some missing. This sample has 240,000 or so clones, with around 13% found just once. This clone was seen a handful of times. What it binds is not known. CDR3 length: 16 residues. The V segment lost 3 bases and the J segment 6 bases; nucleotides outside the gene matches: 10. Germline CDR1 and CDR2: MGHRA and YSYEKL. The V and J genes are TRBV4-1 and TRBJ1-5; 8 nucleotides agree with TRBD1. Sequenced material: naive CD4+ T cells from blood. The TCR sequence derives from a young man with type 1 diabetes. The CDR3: CASSQDDRGFGQPQHF. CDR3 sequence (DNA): TGCGCCAGCAGCCAGGACGACAGGGGATTTGGTCAGCCCCAGCATTTT.